The 30 T cell receptor beta chains below all came from one sample that was sequenced in a study of T-cell reconstitution after alpha-beta-depleted transplantation in children. Preparation of the TCRbeta library used unique molecular identifiers. MiXCR, run by TCRdb on the PCR reads, gives a single entry per CDR3 protein. Found here are some 180,000 distinct CDR3 sequences, approximately 7% of them singletons; the top ten hold more than 5.5%. Sequences were derived from PBMCs, sampled before TCRalphabeta/CD19-depleted stem cell transplant. The receptor set was obtained from a boy aged 2-15 years with acute lymphoblastic leukemia, due to receive a stem cell transplant.

This clonotype was picked up a small number of times. Its ends do not fully match the called genes, so a read error is possible. This chain uses TRBV10-3 with TRBJ2-7; no definite D call. Germline CDR1 and CDR2: ENHRY and SYGVKD. This CDR3 comprises 16 residues. CDR3 region: CAIIEARSRSLPEQYF. In DNA form, the CDR3 reads TGTGCCATCATTGAGGCCCGGAGTCGATCGTTACCCGAGCAGTACTTC.

At least ten counts were recorded for this clonotype. The chain joins TRBV7-2 to TRBJ2-7; 9 bases are a match to TRBD2. V was clipped by 8 bases and J by 2 bases; unmatched bases: 7. The germline V gene encodes CDR1 SGHTA and CDR2 FQGNSA. The CDR3 covers 14 residues. The CDR3 here is CASGEAGGPYEQYF. Written as DNA, the CDR3 is TGTGCCAGCGGAGAGGCGGGGGGGCCCTACGAGCAGTACTTC.

This clonotype has a count of ten or more. The rearrangement joins TRBV27 to TRBJ2-1; 7 positions match TRBD1. Trimming removed 8 bases from V and 14 bases from J; junction bases left unmatched: 18. Germline V CDR1 and CDR2: MNHEY, SMNVEV (reference sequence). The CDR3 extends over 14 amino acids. CDR3 in DNA: TGTGCCAGCGGACCCAAGACAGGGAAAAAGGCGAAGTTCTTC. This gives the protein CASGPKTGKKAKFF.

This clonotype was observed at least ten times. The V gene is TRBV28, the J gene TRBJ1-5; no reliable D call. The V end was cut by 4 bases, the J end by 11 bases, with 15 bases between. The CDR3 is made up of 13 amino acids. Germline V lookup: CDR1 MDHEN, CDR2 SYDVKM. The DNA of the CDR3 is TGTGCCAGCAGTTCGGTGTCGGCTTTGGCCCAGCATTTT. Translated: CASSSVSALAQHF.

This clonotype was observed many times. The chain joins TRBV4-2 to TRBJ1-5, with D uncertain. CDR3 length: 15 amino acids. CDR1 and CDR2 from the germline V gene are LGHNA and YNFKEQ. V was pared by 4 bases and J by 0 bases, with 10 bases between. The CDR3 protein is CASSPTVGSNQPQHF. CDR3 DNA: TGTGCCAGCAGCCCGACGGTCGGTAGCAATCAGCCCCAGCATTTT.

This clonotype was picked up many times. V gene TRBV5-1 combines with J gene TRBJ2-7; the D is unclear. Trimming removed 2 bases from V and 0 bases from J, with 6 bases in between. The CDR3 is 13 residues long. Germline V gene data show CDR1 as SGHRS and CDR2 as YFSETQ. CDR3 in amino acids: CASSLDTSYEQYF. Written as DNA, the CDR3 is TGCGCCAGCAGCTTAGACACCTCCTACGAGCAGTACTTC.

The V and J genes are TRBV20-1 and TRBJ2-3; D assignment may be TRBD1 or TRBD2 (5 bases each). The CDR3 loop spans 15 amino acids. The germline V and J ends were trimmed by 0 bases and 8 bases, with 18 bases remaining between them. Germline CDR1 reads DFQATT; CDR2 reads SNEGSKA (reference sequence). The CDR3, as DNA: TGCAGTGCTAGAGATCCGGGACCTTTAGGGCGTACGCAGTATTTT. Amino acid sequence: CSARDPGPLGRTQYF.

This clonotype was seen ten or more times. This rearrangement joins TRBV5-1 to TRBJ2-3; 7 bases align to TRBD2. Germline V gives CDR1 SGHRS, CDR2 YFSETQ. The CDR3 is 16 residues long. The J segment lost 3 bases and the V segment lost 3 bases, leaving 10 bases of the junction unmatched. The CDR3 here is CASSSLAAPGTDTQYF. The CDR3 DNA is TGCGCCAGCAGCTCGCTAGCGGCCCCAGGGACAGATACGCAGTATTTT.

This clonotype was counted at least ten times. The V call is TRBV28, the J call TRBJ1-5; maybe TRBD1 (6 bases). This CDR3 contains 15 residues. The V gene's germline CDR1 is MDHEN and CDR2 SYDVKM. V gave up 3 bases and J gave up 1 base, with 10 bases separating them. The CDR3 region is CASSFPGASNQPQHF. In nucleotides, the CDR3 is TGTGCCAGCAGTTTCCCAGGGGCCAGCAATCAGCCCCAGCATTTT.

This clonotype was counted at least ten times. The chain uses TRBV11-2 and TRBJ2-5, with D possibly matching TRBD1 (6 bases). CDR1 and CDR2 from the germline V gene are SGHAT and FQNNGV. The CDR3 is 15 amino acids. V lost 6 bases and J lost 4, with 18 bases in between. As DNA, the CDR3 is TGTGCCAGCAGGCTGGCGCACAGGGACCGAGAGACCCAGTACTTC. Amino acid sequence: CASRLAHRDRETQYF. Drawing the rest from reference TRBV11-2 and TRBJ2-5, the complete variable domain is EAGVAQSPRYKIIEKRQSVAFWCNPISGHATLYWYQQILGQGPKLLIQFQNNGVVDDSQLPKDRFSAERLKGVDSTLKIQPAKLEDSAVYLCASRLAHRDRETQYFGPGTRLLVL.

This clonotype was seen a handful of times. J is TRBJ2-3 and V is TRBV5-1, with 8 bases that match TRBD1. The CDR3 is made up of 18 amino acids. J was trimmed by 0 bases and V by 0 bases; bases with no gene match: 9. Germline CDR1 and CDR2: SGHRS and YFSETQ. The CDR3 nucleotides read TGCGCCAGCAGCTTGGCCGGCACAGGGGGGACTAGCACAGATACGCAGTATTTT. Translated: CASSLAGTGGTSTDTQYF.

This clonotype was found a few times. The chain carries TRBV13 and TRBJ1-5; D ambiguous. Per the germline V gene, CDR1 is PRHDT and CDR2 is FYEKMQ (reference sequence). V dropped 3 bases and J dropped 5 bases, with 5 bases sitting between them. The CDR3 runs 12 residues. CDR3 DNA: TGTGCCAGCAGCTTTGCAGATCAGCCCCAGCATTTT. Translation gives CASSFADQPQHF. Complete variable domain (other parts from reference TRBV13 and TRBJ1-5): AAGVIQSPRHLIKEKRETATLKCYPIPRHDTVYWYQQGPGQDPQFLISFYEKMQSDKGSIPDRFSAQQFSDYHSELNMSSLELGDSALYFCASSFADQPQHFGDGTRLSIL.

The sample holds many counts of this clonotype. The chain joins TRBV4-3 to TRBJ2-2; no definite D call. This CDR3 is built from 12 residues. V was trimmed by 3 bases and J by 5 bases, leaving 4 bases between them. Germline V gene sequence: CDR1 LGHNA, CDR2 YSLEER. The CDR3 DNA reads as TGCGCCAGCAGCCATCGTACCGGGGAGCTGTTTTTT. Protein: CASSHRTGELFF.

This sequence joins TRBV7-2 and TRBJ2-2; 9 bases map to TRBD1. CDR1 is SGHTA, CDR2 FQGNSA, per germline. The V and J ends lost 0 bases and 1 base, in that order; junction bases with no gene match: 0. This CDR3 contains 16 residues. DNA of the CDR3: TGTGCCAGCAGCTTAGCGGGACAGGGGAACACCGGGGAGCTGTTTTTT. Amino acids: CASSLAGQGNTGELFF.

This clonotype came up a few times. CDR3 sequence: CASSLGRGHEQYF. DNA for the CDR3: TGTGCCAGCAGTTTGGGCAGGGGCCACGAGCAGTACTTC. The gene calls are TRBV12-3 or TRBV12-4 and TRBJ2-7; D may be TRBD1 (6 bases). V lost 3 bases to trimming and J lost 5 bases, with 11 bases between them. The CDR3 has 13 amino acids.

At least ten counts were recorded for this clonotype. The J gene is TRBJ1-1, the V gene TRBV13; D not certain. CDR1 and CDR2 (germline): PRHDT, FYEKMQ (reference sequence). There are 13 residues in the CDR3. V was shortened by 2 bases and J by 3 bases, with 7 bases between the two germline ends. In DNA form, the CDR3 reads TGTGCCAGCAGCTTAACGGAAGACACTGAAGCTTTCTTT. This sequence encodes CASSLTEDTEAFF.

The table lists this clonotype with many counts. The V call is TRBV12-3 or TRBV12-4, the J call TRBJ2-1; unclear D gene. The CDR3 has 14 residues. Between the trimmed V and J ends, which lost 4 bases and 4 bases, there was a span of 11 bases. The CDR3 sequence is CASSSVSAYNEQFF. In DNA form, the CDR3 reads TGTGCCAGCAGTTCCGTTTCTGCTTACAATGAGCAGTTCTTC.

In this sample, this clonotype turned up many times. The chain uses TRBV29-1 and TRBJ2-3; TRBD2 might be the D (5 bases). Between the trimmed V and J ends, which lost 2 bases and 6 bases, there was a span of 9 bases. Germline values: CDR1 SQVTM, CDR2 ANQGSEA. The CDR3 loop spans 12 amino acids. Here the CDR3 reads CSVEFPGDTQYF. CDR3 bases: TGCAGCGTTGAATTCCCGGGGGATACGCAGTATTTT.

The table lists this clonotype with many counts. The chain recombines TRBV6-1 with TRBJ2-7, with D hard to call. V was clipped by 8 bases and J by 1 base, with 15 bases between them. The CDR3 sequence is 14 residues long. Germline V gives CDR1 MNHNS, CDR2 SASEGT. The CDR3 coding sequence is TGTGCCAGCTGGGCTACAGTGAAATCCTACGAGCAGTACTTC. It translates to CASWATVKSYEQYF.

The table lists this clonotype with many counts. The chain recombines TRBV12-3 or TRBV12-4 with TRBJ2-1, with a possible D match to TRBD1 (6 bases). The CDR3 runs 17 residues. The V end lost 6 bases, the J end lost 4 bases, and 22 bases lay between the germline ends. The CDR3 spells CASSPGSVQGRYNEQFF. CDR3 DNA: TGTGCCAGCAGCCCTGGCTCTGTACAGGGAAGGTACAATGAGCAGTTCTTC.

This clonotype was detected many times. The chain uses TRBV12-3 or TRBV12-4 and TRBJ2-5; D may correspond to TRBD1 or TRBD2 (6 bases each). Trimming cost V 5 bases and J 4 bases, with 11 bases left between them. The CDR3 covers 13 residues. For the CDR3, the DNA is TGTGCCAGCAGTATCGGAGGGGGAGAGACCCAGTACTTC. Translated: CASSIGGGETQYF.

This clonotype has a count of ten or more. This chain links TRBV11-1 with TRBJ1-1; D uncertain. CDR1 is SGHAT and CDR2 is FQDESV in the germline V gene (reference sequence). CDR3 length equals 14 residues. V was trimmed by 5 bases and J by 1 base, leaving 11 bases between them. The CDR3 region is CASSTVWGNTEAFF. The CDR3 nucleotides are TGTGCCAGCAGCACCGTTTGGGGGAACACTGAAGCTTTCTTT.

This clonotype was counted many times. V gene TRBV24-1 combines with J gene TRBJ2-3; D possibly corresponds to TRBD2 (6 bases). Trimming stripped 9 bases from V and 2 bases from J, with 14 bases between. This CDR3 has 14 residues. Germline values: CDR1 KGHDR, CDR2 SFDVKD. CDR3 sequence: CATSGEGFTDTQYF. CDR3 nucleotides: TGTGCCACCTCGGGAGAGGGTTTCACAGATACGCAGTATTTT.

This clonotype was observed many times. The junction and the germline gene differ at one end; a read error may be behind it. This chain uses TRBV11-2 with TRBJ1-1; D might be TRBD1 (6 bases). The CDR3 contains 14 residues. The V gene's germline CDR1 is SGHAT and CDR2 FQNNGV. CDR3 in amino acids: CASSSQGPNTQAFF. The CDR3 coding sequence is TGTGCCAGCAGCTCTCAGGGGCCGAACACTCAAGCTTTCTTT.

The table lists this clonotype with a few counts. This rearrangement joins TRBV6-2 or TRBV6-3 to TRBJ1-1; D possibly corresponds to TRBD1 (5 bases). The germline V and J ends were trimmed by 6 bases and 0 bases, with 23 bases remaining between them. The CDR3 contains 18 residues. The germline V gene has CDR1 MNHEY and CDR2 SVGEGT. The CDR3 spells CASSISGVTLGLNTEAFF. In nucleotides, the CDR3 is TGTGCCAGCAGCATCTCCGGCGTCACTCTGGGGCTGAACACTGAAGCTTTCTTT.

This clonotype was seen ten or more times. The chain has TRBV10-3 and TRBJ1-4, with 10 positions matching TRBD1. The V segment lost 10 bases and the J segment 7 bases; nucleotides outside the gene matches: 6. The germline CDR1 and CDR2 sequences are ENHRY and SYGVKD. This CDR3 is built from 13 residues. The CDR3 DNA sequence: TGTGCCACCGGGACAGGGGAGGGTGAAAAACTGTTTTTT. As protein: CATGTGEGEKLFF.

The table lists this clonotype with a few counts. V gene TRBV12-3 or TRBV12-4 combines with J gene TRBJ1-1, with 11 nucleotides matching TRBD1. The CDR3 extends over 18 amino acids. Losses at the gene ends were 4 bases for V and 1 base for J; bases not matched to a gene: 11. CDR3 DNA sequence: TGTGCCAGCAGTTCACGGACAGGGGGCGTTAAATGGAACACTGAAGCTTTCTTT. The encoded protein is CASSSRTGGVKWNTEAFF.

This clonotype was counted only a few times. The rearrangement links TRBV27 to TRBJ1-5; TRBD1 agrees at 7 bases. After removal of 5 bases from V and 6 bases from J, the junction contained 10 bases not matched to a gene. The CDR3 contains 15 residues. CDR1 and CDR2 (germline): MNHEY, SMNVEV (reference sequence). The CDR3 DNA follows: TGTGCCAGCAGTCAGGGGGGCCATGGGGGTCAGCCCCAGCATTTT. Translating gives CASSQGGHGGQPQHF.

This clonotype occurred many times. CDR3 bases: TGCAGTGCTAGAGAAGGGACAGGAGGCAGAGAGCAGTACTTC. Its protein is CSAREGTGGREQYF. The rearrangement uses TRBV20-1 and TRBJ2-7, with TRBD1 identical over 8 bases. The germline V gene encodes CDR1 DFQATT and CDR2 SNEGSKA (reference sequence). The CDR3 is 14 amino acids. The ends lost 0 bases at V and 7 bases at J; junction bases unmatched: 8.

In its sample, this clonotype was seen many times. V gene TRBV20-1 combines with J gene TRBJ2-1; TRBD2 agrees at 12 bases. The CDR3 is 16 amino acids. Losses at the gene ends were 2 bases for V and 3 bases for J; bases not matched to a gene: 5. Germline CDR1 and CDR2: DFQATT and SNEGSKA (reference sequence). The CDR3 spells CSARYGTSGFYNEQFF. DNA of the CDR3: TGCAGTGCTAGATATGGGACTAGCGGGTTCTACAATGAGCAGTTCTTC.